The 23 T cell receptor beta chains in this list originate from one sample, sequenced in a study of control samples from healthy donors and cancer patients (dated by TCRdb to the early 2020s). The protocol used for the library was the immunoSEQ multiplex PCR assay. TCRdb holds this immuneACCESS table with in-frame rearrangements only. Some clones are missing; in checked studies, unresolved V genes explain under half, and the rest has no known cause. The sample has about 110,000 clones on record, around 89% of them singletons. Roughly 15% of the sample is held by the ten biggest clonotypes. Sequenced sample: blood. All receptors come from a woman aged 45-65 years in good health.

The chain uses TRBV27 and TRBJ1-2, with D possibly being TRBD1 (6 bases). Trimming shortened V by 5 bases and J by 4 bases, and 17 bases separated the two germline ends. The CDR3 has 15 residues. From germline, CDR1 is MNHEY and CDR2 SMNVEV (reference sequence). This CDR3 reads CASSIQQGGFYGYTF. CDR3 sequence (DNA): TGTGCCAGCAGTATACAACAGGGTGGGTTCTATGGCTACACCTTC.

V gene TRBV5-1 combines with J gene TRBJ2-1; 10 positions match TRBD2. CDR3 length equals 15 residues. V lost 4 bases and J lost 3; bases outside the gene matches: 4. Germline V gene data show CDR1 as SGHRS and CDR2 as YFSETQ. The CDR3 DNA follows: TGCGCCAGCAGCCTGGGACTAGCGAGCTACAATGAGCAGTTCTTC. This gives the protein CASSLGLASYNEQFF. The whole variable domain, filled in from reference TRBV5-1 and TRBJ2-1, reads KAGVTQTPRYLIKTRGQQVTLSCSPISGHRSVSWYQQTPGQGLQFLFEYFSETQRNKGNFPGRFSGRQFSNSRSEMNVSTLELGDSALYLCASSLGLASYNEQFFGPGTRLTVL.

The rearrangement links TRBV7-2 to TRBJ1-1; D gene uncertain. The CDR3 has 14 residues. V was clipped by 5 bases and J by 3 bases, with 13 bases between them. Germline assignment: CDR1 SGHTA and CDR2 FQGNSA. Written as DNA, the CDR3 is TGTGCCAGCAGCCCTGTTAGGGTGTACACTGAAGCTTTCTTT. Translated: CASSPVRVYTEAFF.

V and J are TRBV9 and TRBJ2-2; perhaps D is TRBD1 or TRBD2 (5 bases each). Deletions cut 9 bases from V and 0 bases from J, with 15 bases between. This CDR3 has 15 residues. Germline V gene lookup returns CDR1 SGDLS and CDR2 YYNGEE. CDR3 amino acids: CATKKGRPNTGELFF. The CDR3 region has the DNA TGTGCCACGAAAAAGGGGAGACCGAACACCGGGGAGCTGTTTTTT.

The chain recombines TRBV20-1 with TRBJ1-1, with D perhaps TRBD1 (6 bases). V was shortened by 3 bases and J by 11 bases, with 10 bases between the two germline ends. The CDR3 is made up of 10 amino acids. Germline CDR1 is DFQATT and CDR2 is SNEGSKA (reference sequence). The chain's CDR3 is CSASSGEAFF. CDR3 coding DNA: TGCAGTGCTAGTTCAGGGGAGGCTTTCTTT.

The chain employs TRBV7-8 and TRBJ2-3; a weak D match, TRBD1 (6 bases). V lost 3 bases and J 4 bases, leaving 11 bases between the germline ends. Germline CDR1 SGHVS, CDR2 FQNEAQ. The CDR3 runs to 14 residues. The CDR3 loop reads CASSFPRTADTQYF. CDR3 nucleotides: TGTGCCAGCAGCTTCCCCCGGACAGCAGATACGCAGTATTTT.

V is TRBV27 and J is TRBJ2-1; D is possibly TRBD2 (6 bases). Trimming cost V 4 bases and J 4 bases, with 14 bases left between them. The CDR3 consists of 15 residues. Germline V lookup: CDR1 MNHEY, CDR2 SMNVEV (reference sequence). The CDR3 DNA is TGTGCCAGCAGTTGGGACTCCCTTTATTACAATGAGCAGTTCTTC. Translating gives CASSWDSLYYNEQFF.

This clone was observed a few times. The chain recombines TRBV19 with TRBJ2-2; 10 bases fit TRBD2. Germline-derived CDR1 and CDR2 are LNHDA and SQIVND (reference sequence). V lost 7 bases and J lost 7; bases outside the gene matches: 6. CDR3 length equals 14 residues. CDR3 sequence: CASTSSGRSGELFF. As DNA, the CDR3 is TGTGCCAGTACTTCTAGCGGGAGAAGCGGGGAGCTGTTTTTT.

The rearrangement joins TRBV5-5 to TRBJ2-3; 10 positions match TRBD2. The CDR3 has 16 amino acids. Per germline, CDR1 SGHKS and CDR2 YYEKEE (reference sequence). The V and J ends lost 3 bases and 6 bases, in that order; junction bases with no gene match: 10. This CDR3 reads CASSWGSSGGGDTQYF. CDR3 DNA: TGTGCCAGCAGCTGGGGATCTAGCGGGGGAGGGGATACGCAGTATTTT.

The chain employs TRBV28 and TRBJ1-4, with a possible D match to TRBD1 (5 bases). The CDR3 is 15 amino acids. Looked up from germline, CDR1 is MDHEN and CDR2 is SYDVKM. V lost 6 bases and J 5 bases, leaving 16 bases between the germline ends. In nucleotides, the CDR3 is TGTGCCAGCAGCCCCACCAGGGCCGCAAATGAAAAACTGTTTTTT. This gives the protein CASSPTRAANEKLFF.

The V call is TRBV4-1, the J call TRBJ1-5; the D gene is possibly TRBD1 (5 bases). V was pared by 1 base and J by 10 bases, with 20 bases between. Looked up from germline, CDR1 is MGHRA and CDR2 is YSYEKL. The CDR3 is made up of 16 amino acids. CDR3 residues: CASSQAVARGNRPQHF. CDR3 nucleotides: TGCGCCAGCAGCCAAGCGGTGGCGAGGGGAAATCGTCCCCAGCATTTT.

J is TRBJ2-7 and V is TRBV7-2; 9 bases agree with TRBD1. Per germline, CDR1 SGHTA and CDR2 FQGNSA. This CDR3 spans 14 amino acids. The junction had 7 bases not matched to a gene; V was cut back by 7 bases and J by 3 bases. CDR3 amino acids: CASNSGTGNYEQYF. CDR3 DNA: TGTGCCAGCAACTCCGGGACAGGGAACTACGAGCAGTACTTC.

This clone appeared a single time. This chain joins TRBV2 and TRBJ2-1; 8 bases map to TRBD2. Germline V gene data show CDR1 as SNHLY and CDR2 as FYNNEI. The CDR3 is 11 residues long. The trim removed 10 bases at V and 9 bases at J, leaving 5 bases unmatched. The CDR3 spells CATLGLGEQFF. The CDR3 DNA reads TGTGCCACCTTGGGACTAGGTGAGCAGTTCTTC.

The V and J genes are TRBV12-3 or TRBV12-4 and TRBJ1-5; D is perhaps TRBD1 (5 bases). The CDR3 has 13 residues. V was shortened by 4 bases and J by 7 bases, with 11 bases between the two germline ends. The CDR3 nucleotides are TGTGCCAGCAGTTCCAGGGTGGGACAGCCCCAGCATTTT. Residues: CASSSRVGQPQHF.

The chain carries TRBV9 and TRBJ2-4, with D maybe TRBD2 (5 bases). Trimming pared 2 bases from V and 1 base from J, leaving 7 bases between. Germline V lookup: CDR1 SGDLS, CDR2 YYNGEE. The CDR3 loop spans 14 amino acids. The CDR3 DNA follows: TGTGCCAGCAGCGTCTCGGGGGCCAAAAACATTCAGTACTTC. Translated: CASSVSGAKNIQYF.

The chain uses TRBV9 and TRBJ1-2; D gene unclear. The CDR3 contains 16 residues. Germline CDR1 reads SGDLS; CDR2 reads YYNGEE. V was trimmed by 3 bases and J by 2 bases, leaving 17 bases between them. This CDR3 reads CASSGPKLRNNYGYTF. The CDR3 DNA is TGTGCCAGCAGCGGGCCTAAGCTCCGTAACAACTATGGCTACACCTTC.

The CDR3 DNA is TGTGCCAGCAGTCGGACAGGGGATCAGCCCCAGCATTTT. Translation: CASSRTGDQPQHF. This rearrangement joins TRBV6-5 to TRBJ1-5, with 9 nucleotides matching TRBD1. CDR1 is MNHEY and CDR2 is SVGAGI in the germline V gene. The V and J ends lost 5 bases and 5 bases, in that order; junction bases with no gene match: 1. This CDR3 comprises 13 residues.

The V gene is TRBV27, the J gene TRBJ2-1, with a tentative D call TRBD2 (6 bases). Germline loops: CDR1 MNHEY, CDR2 SMNVEV (reference sequence). V gave up 2 bases and J gave up 0 bases, with 11 bases separating them. The length of the CDR3 is 16 residues. The CDR3 is CASSLPGATSYNEQFF. The CDR3 nucleotides are TGTGCCAGCAGTTTACCGGGAGCGACCTCCTACAATGAGCAGTTCTTC.

The gene calls are TRBV3-1 (or the pseudogene TRBV3-2) and TRBJ1-3; D may be TRBD1 (6 bases). The length of the CDR3 is 14 residues. V was cut by 4 bases and J by 8 bases, with 15 bases left in between. Germline CDR1 reads LGHDT; CDR2 reads YNNKEL (reference sequence). DNA for the CDR3: TGTGCCAGCAGCCGGGGAGGGGGAGAACACACCATATATTTT. Translation gives CASSRGGGEHTIYF.

Written as DNA, the CDR3 is TGTGCCAGCAGCCAAGCTGGGAGACAGGCTTATGGCTACACCTTC. Translated, it gives CASSQAGRQAYGYTF. The chain carries TRBV4-2 and TRBJ1-2, with D perhaps matching TRBD1 (6 bases). Germline values: CDR1 LGHNA, CDR2 YNFKEQ. Between the trimmed V and J ends, which lost 1 base and 5 bases, there was a span of 14 bases. This CDR3 comprises 15 residues.

The rearrangement links TRBV6-5 to TRBJ2-7, with no clear D. Trimming stripped 11 bases from V and 0 bases from J, with 8 bases between. Germline V gene sequence: CDR1 MNHEY, CDR2 SVGAGI. CDR3 length: 11 residues. CDR3 coding DNA: TGTGCCTGTCGTAGCTCCTACGAGCAGTACGTC. This gives the protein CACRSSYEQYV.

This chain links TRBV30 with TRBJ1-1; no reliable D call. CDR3 length equals 14 residues. Trimming shortened V by 1 base and J by 5 bases, and 14 bases separated the two germline ends. Germline-derived CDR1 and CDR2 are GTSNPN and SVGIG (reference sequence). CDR3 DNA: TGTGCCTGGAGTGGTTGGGGTTTGAGAACTGAAGCTTTCTTT. It codes for CAWSGWGLRTEAFF. The full variable domain, rest sourced from reference TRBV30 and TRBJ1-1, is SQTIHQWPATLVQPVGSPLSLECTVEGTSNPNLYWYRQAAGRGLQLLFYSVGIGQISSEVPQNLSASRPQDRQFILSSKKLLLSDSGFYLCAWSGWGLRTEAFFGQGTRLTVV.

V gene TRBV9 combines with J gene TRBJ1-2, with 7 positions matching TRBD1. Germline trimming cut 5 bases from V and 4 bases from J; bases unmatched to any gene: 8. This CDR3 is 14 amino acids long. Germline CDR1 is SGDLS and CDR2 is YYNGEE. This chain's CDR3 is CASREGAHSYGYTF. DNA of the CDR3: TGTGCCAGCAGGGAGGGGGCGCATAGCTATGGCTACACCTTC.